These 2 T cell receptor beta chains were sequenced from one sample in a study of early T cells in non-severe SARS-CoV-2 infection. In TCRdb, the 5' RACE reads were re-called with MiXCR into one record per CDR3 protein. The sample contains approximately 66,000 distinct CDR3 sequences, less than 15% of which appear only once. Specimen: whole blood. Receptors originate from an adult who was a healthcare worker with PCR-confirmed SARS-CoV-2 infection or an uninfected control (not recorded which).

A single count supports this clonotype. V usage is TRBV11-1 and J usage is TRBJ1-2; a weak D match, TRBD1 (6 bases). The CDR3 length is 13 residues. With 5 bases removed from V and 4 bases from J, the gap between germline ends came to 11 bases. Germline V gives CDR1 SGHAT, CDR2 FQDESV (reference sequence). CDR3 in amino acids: CASSRRGAYGYTF. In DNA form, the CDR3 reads TGTGCCAGCAGCCGCAGGGGTGCCTATGGCTACACCTTC.

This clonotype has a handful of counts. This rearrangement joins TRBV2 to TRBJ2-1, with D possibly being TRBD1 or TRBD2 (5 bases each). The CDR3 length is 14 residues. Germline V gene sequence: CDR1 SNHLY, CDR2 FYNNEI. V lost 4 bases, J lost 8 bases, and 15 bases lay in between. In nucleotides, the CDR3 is TGTGCCAGCAGTGTCCGGCTGAGGGGTGATGAGCAGTTCTTC. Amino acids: CASSVRLRGDEQFF.